This record covers a single T cell receptor (beta chain). The data belong to a study of cytomegalovirus exposure and HLA in healthy donors. Researchers ran the PCR with 60 Vbeta and 13 Jbeta primers. TCRdb's copy holds only in-frame clones and misses some; the assay was immunoSEQ multiplex PCR. The sample records over 130,000 clones, 75% to 85% being singletons. The sequenced sample was PBMCs. The sequence derives from a human donor in good health.

DNA of the CDR3: TGTGCCATCAGTGAGTCGAGCGGGAGAGGGACAGATACGCAGTATTTT. As protein: CAISESSGRGTDTQYF. V gene TRBV10-3 combines with J gene TRBJ2-3, with 8 bases identical to TRBD2. The germline gives CDR1 ENHRY, CDR2 SYGVKD. This CDR3 spans 16 amino acids. V gave up 0 bases and J gave up 3 bases; unmatched junction bases: 5.